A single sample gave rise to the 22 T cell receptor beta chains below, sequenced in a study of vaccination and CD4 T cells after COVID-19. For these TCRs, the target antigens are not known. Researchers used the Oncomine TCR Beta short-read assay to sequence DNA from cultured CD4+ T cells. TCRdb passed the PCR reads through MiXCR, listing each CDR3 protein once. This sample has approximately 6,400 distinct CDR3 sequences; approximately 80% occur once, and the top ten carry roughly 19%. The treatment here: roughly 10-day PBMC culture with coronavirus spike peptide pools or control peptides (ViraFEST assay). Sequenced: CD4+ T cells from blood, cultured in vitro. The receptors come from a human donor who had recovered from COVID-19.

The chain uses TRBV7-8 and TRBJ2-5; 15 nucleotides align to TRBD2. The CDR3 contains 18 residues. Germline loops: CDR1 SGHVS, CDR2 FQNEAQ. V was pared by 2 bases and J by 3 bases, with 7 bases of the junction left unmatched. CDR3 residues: CASSLTRTSGREKETQYF. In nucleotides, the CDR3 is TGTGCCAGCAGCTTAACTAGGACTAGCGGGAGGGAAAAAGAGACCCAGTACTTC.

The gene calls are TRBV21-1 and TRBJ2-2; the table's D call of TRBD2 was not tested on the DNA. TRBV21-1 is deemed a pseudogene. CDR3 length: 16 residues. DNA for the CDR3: TGTGCCAGCAGCCACACTAGCGGGAGTTACACCGGGGAGCTGTTTTTT. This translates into CASSHTSGSYTGELFF.

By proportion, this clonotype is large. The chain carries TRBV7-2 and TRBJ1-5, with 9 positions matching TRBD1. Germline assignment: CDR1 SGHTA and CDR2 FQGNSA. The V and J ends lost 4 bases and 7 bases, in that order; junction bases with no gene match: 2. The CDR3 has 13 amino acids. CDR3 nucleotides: TGTGCCAGCAGCTACAGGGGGCAGCAGCCCCAGCATTTT. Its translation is CASSYRGQQPQHF. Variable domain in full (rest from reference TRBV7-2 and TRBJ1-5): GAGVSQSPSNKVTEKGKDVELRCDPISGHTALYWYRQSLGQGLEFLIYFQGNSAPDKSGLPSDRFSAERTGGSVSTLTIQRTQQEDSAVYLCASSYRGQQPQHFGDGTRLSIL.

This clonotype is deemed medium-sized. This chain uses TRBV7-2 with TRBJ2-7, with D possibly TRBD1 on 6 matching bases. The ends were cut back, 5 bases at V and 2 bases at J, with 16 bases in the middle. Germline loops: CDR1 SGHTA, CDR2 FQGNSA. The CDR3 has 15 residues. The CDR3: CASSPTRDTTYEQYF. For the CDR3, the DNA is TGTGCCAGCAGCCCAACCCGGGACACAACCTACGAGCAGTACTTC.

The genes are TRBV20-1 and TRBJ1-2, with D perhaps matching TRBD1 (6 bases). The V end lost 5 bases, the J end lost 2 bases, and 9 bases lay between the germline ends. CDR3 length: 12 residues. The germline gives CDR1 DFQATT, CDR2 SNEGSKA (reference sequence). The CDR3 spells CSAAQGNYGYTF. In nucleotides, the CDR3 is TGCAGTGCTGCCCAGGGGAACTATGGCTACACCTTC.

CDR3 bases: TGTGCCAGCAGTTTAGGGTTTGGCAATCAGCCCCAGCATTTT. Amino acids: CASSLGFGNQPQHF. The chain uses TRBV6-5 and TRBJ1-5; unclear D gene. V was cut by 4 bases and J by 2 bases, with 9 bases left in between. The CDR3 has 14 residues. The germline V gene has CDR1 MNHEY and CDR2 SVGAGI.

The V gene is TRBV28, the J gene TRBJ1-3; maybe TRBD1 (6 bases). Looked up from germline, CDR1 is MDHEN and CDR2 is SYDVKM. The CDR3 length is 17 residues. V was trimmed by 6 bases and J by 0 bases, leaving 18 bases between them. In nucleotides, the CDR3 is TGTGCCAGCAGCCGGGGAGGGGGGGTTACCTCTGGAAACACCATATATTTT. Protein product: CASSRGGGVTSGNTIYF.

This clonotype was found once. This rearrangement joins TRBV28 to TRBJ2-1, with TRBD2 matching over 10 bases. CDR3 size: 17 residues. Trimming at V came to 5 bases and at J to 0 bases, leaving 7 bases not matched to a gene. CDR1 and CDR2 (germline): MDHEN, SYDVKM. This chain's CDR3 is CASSRLLAGNSYNEQFF. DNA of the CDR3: TGTGCCAGCAGTAGGTTACTAGCGGGAAACTCCTACAATGAGCAGTTCTTC.

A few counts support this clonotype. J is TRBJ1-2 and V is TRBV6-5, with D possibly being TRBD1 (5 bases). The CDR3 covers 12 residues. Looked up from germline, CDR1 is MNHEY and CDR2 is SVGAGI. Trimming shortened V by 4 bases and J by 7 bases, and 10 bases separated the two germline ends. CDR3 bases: TGTGCCAGCAGTTGGGCAGGGTTTGGCTACACCTTC. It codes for CASSWAGFGYTF.

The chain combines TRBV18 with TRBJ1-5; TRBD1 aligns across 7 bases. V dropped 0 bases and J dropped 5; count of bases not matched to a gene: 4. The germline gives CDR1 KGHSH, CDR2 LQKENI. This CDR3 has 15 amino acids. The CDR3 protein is CASSPPGGGDQPQHF. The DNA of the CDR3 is TGTGCCAGCTCACCACCAGGAGGGGGCGATCAGCCCCAGCATTTT.

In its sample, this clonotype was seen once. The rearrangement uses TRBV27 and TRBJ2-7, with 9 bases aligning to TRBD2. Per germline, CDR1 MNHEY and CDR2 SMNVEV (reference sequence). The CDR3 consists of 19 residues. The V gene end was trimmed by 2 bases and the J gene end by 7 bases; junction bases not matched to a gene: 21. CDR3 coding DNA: TGTGCCAGCAGTTTAAGGGCCTACCTAGGGGGTAGCGGGAGAGTTGAGCAGTACTTC. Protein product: CASSLRAYLGGSGRVEQYF.

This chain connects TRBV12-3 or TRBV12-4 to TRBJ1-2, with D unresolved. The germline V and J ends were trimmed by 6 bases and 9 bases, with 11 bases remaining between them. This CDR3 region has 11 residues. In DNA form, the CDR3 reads TGTGCCAGCAGCCTTCGCGGGAGCTACACCTTC. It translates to CASSLRGSYTF.

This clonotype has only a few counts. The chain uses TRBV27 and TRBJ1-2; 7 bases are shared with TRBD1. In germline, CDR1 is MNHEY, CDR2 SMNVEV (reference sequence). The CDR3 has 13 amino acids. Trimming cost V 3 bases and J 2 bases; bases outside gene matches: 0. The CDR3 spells CASSLTGNYGYTF. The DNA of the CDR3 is TGTGCCAGCAGTTTGACAGGGAACTATGGCTACACCTTC.

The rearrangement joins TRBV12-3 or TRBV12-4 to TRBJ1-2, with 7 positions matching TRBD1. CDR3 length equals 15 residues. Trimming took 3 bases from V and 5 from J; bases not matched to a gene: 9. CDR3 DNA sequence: TGTGCCAGCAGTTTGGCGAGGGGGCCAGGGTATGGCTACACCTTC. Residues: CASSLARGPGYGYTF.

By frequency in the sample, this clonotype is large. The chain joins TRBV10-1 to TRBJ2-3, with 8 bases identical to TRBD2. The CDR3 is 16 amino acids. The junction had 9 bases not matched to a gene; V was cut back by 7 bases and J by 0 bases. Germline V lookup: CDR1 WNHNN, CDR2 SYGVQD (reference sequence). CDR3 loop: CASKQFGRASTDTQYF. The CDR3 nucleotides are TGCGCCAGCAAACAGTTCGGGAGGGCCAGCACAGATACGCAGTATTTT.

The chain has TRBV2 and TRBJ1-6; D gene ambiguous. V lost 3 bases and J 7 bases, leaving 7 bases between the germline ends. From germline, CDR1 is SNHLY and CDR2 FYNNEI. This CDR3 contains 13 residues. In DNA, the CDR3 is TGTGCCAGCAGTGATGAAGGGAATTCACCCCTCCACTTT. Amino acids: CASSDEGNSPLHF. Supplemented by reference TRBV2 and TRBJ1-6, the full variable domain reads EPEVTQTPSHQVTQMGQEVILRCVPISNHLYFYWYRQILGQKVEFLVSFYNNEISEKSEIFDDQFSVERPDGSNFTLKIRSTKLEDSAMYFCASSDEGNSPLHFGNGTRLTVT.

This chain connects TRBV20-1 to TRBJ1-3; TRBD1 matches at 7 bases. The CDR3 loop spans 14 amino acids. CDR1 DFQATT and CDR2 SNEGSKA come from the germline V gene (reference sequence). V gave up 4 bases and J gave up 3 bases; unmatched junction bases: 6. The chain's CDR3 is CSAIGQARGNTIYF. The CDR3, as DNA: TGCAGTGCTATCGGACAGGCCCGTGGAAACACCATATATTTT.

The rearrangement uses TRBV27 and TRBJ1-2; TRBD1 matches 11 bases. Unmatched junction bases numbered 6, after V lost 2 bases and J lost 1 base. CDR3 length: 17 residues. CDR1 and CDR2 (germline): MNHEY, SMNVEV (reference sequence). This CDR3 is CASSLRTGGGYNYGYTF. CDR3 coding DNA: TGTGCCAGCAGTTTACGGACAGGGGGCGGTTATAACTATGGCTACACCTTC.

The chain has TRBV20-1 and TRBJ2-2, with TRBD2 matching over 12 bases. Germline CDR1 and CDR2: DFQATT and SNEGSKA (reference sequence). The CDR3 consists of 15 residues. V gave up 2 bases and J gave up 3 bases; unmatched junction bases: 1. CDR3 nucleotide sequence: TGCAGTGCTAGAAGGACTAGCGGGGACACCGGGGAGCTGTTTTTT. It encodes CSARRTSGDTGELFF.

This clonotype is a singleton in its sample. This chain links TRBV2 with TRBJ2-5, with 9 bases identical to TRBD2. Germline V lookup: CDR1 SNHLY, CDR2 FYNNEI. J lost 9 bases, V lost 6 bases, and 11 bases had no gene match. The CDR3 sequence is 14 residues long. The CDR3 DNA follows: TGTGCCAGCAGGGGACTAGCTCAGGTTGAGGCCCAGTACTTC. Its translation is CASRGLAQVEAQYF. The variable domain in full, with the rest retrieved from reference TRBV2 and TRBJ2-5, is EPEVTQTPSHQVTQMGQEVILRCVPISNHLYFYWYRQILGQKVEFLVSFYNNEISEKSEIFDDQFSVERPDGSNFTLKIRSTKLEDSAMYFCASRGLAQVEAQYFGPGTRLLVL.

As DNA, the CDR3 is TGTGCCAGCAGTTACGCGGGGAACCCTAGGCAGCCCCAGCATTTT. Protein product: CASSYAGNPRQPQHF. V and J are TRBV6-2 or TRBV6-3 and TRBJ1-5; D unresolved. With 2 bases removed from V and 7 bases from J, the gap between germline ends came to 15 bases. This CDR3 comprises 15 residues. The germline V gene encodes CDR1 MNHEY and CDR2 SVGEGT.

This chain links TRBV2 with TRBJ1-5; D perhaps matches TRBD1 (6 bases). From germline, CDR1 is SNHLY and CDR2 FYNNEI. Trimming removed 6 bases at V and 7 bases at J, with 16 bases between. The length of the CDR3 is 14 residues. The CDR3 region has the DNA TGTGCCAGCAGGTCAGGGGAGGGTGGACAGCCCCAGCATTTT. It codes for CASRSGEGGQPQHF. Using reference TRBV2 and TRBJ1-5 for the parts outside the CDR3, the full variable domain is EPEVTQTPSHQVTQMGQEVILRCVPISNHLYFYWYRQILGQKVEFLVSFYNNEISEKSEIFDDQFSVERPDGSNFTLKIRSTKLEDSAMYFCASRSGEGGQPQHFGDGTRLSIL.